Included here is one T cell receptor beta chain sequence, with context. The sample belongs to a study of CD8 T cells in Susac syndrome. The RNA input was about 0.45 to 1 ug, and it was reverse transcribed with random hexamers. TCRdb ran MiXCR on the immunoSEQ multiplex PCR reads and lists one entry per CDR3 protein. The sample shows under 350,000 distinct CDR3 sequences, 90% to 95% of them seen only once. The CDR3 contains 14 residues. V trimming: 6 bases; J trimming: 1 base; junction bases outside the gene matches: 3. The V gene's germline CDR1 is ENHRY and CDR2 SYGVKD. This receptor was identified in a human donor with multiple sclerosis. Specimen: CD4+ T cells from PBMCs. The rearrangement joins TRBV10-3 to TRBJ1-5; TRBD1 matches 7 bases. CDR3: CAISEGQSNQPQHF. Here the CDR3 DNA reads TGTGCCATCAGCGAGGGACAGAGCAATCAGCCCCAGCATTTT.